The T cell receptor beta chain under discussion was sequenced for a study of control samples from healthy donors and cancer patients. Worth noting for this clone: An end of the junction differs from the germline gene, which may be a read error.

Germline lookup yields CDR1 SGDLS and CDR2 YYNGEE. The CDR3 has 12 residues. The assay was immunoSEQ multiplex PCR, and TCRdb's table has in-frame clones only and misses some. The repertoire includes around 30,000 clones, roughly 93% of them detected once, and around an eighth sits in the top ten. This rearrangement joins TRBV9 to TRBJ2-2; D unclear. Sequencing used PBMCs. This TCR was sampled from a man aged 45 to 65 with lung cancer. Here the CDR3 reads CASSAKTGELFF. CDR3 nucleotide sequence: TGTGCCAGCAGCGCGAAAACCGGGGAGCTGTTTTTT.